This T cell receptor (delta chain) was found in a study of γδ T cells in repeated Plasmodium falciparum infection (TCRdb year 2021). For context, the study as a whole: The natural-infection arm enrolled Malian children exposed to intense seasonal malaria transmission, compared against age and gender matched Australian children. Malian gammadelta TCR repertoires were analysed cross-sectionally during no-transmission periods and were analysed longitudinally across acute febrile malaria episodes. Samples from controlled-infection subjects were taken at baseline, right before selected infections, and 21 days after each infection. The study looked at how repeated Plasmodium falciparum infection shapes the human gammadelta T cell repertoire, using both natural infection in Mali and controlled human malaria infection. Four controlled human malaria infections were administered to a few malaria-naive U.S. adults over around 620 days by bites from P. falciparum NF54-infected Anopheles stephensi mosquitoes.

The CDR3 measures 16 amino acids from cysteine to phenylalanine. Only the CDR3 region is kept as DNA, spanning 48 bases read in frame from base 1. V lost 4 bases and J lost 5 bases; the stretch between them is 20 bases long. Based on the germline V gene, the CDR1 and CDR2 sequences are TSWWSYY and QGS. Vgamma9/Vdelta2+ and Vdelta2-negative gammadelta T cell populations were flow-sorted from peripheral blood mononuclear cells for bulk TCR repertoire analysis. As for this clone: Its binding antigen is unknown. TCRdb assigns this DNA the protein of a much larger clone, which departs from its translation at residue 9; this likely reflects a read error, and the protein shown comes from translating the DNA.

General conclusions and limits of the study: The controlled-infection cohort was small, limiting analysis of inter-individual variability in gammadelta T cell responses. Across time and infection, the Vgamma9/Vdelta2+ TCR repertoires showed a highly stable polyclonal makeup, with many TCRgamma sequences overlapping between individuals. Compared with the repertoires of Australian children, the Vdelta2-negative gammadelta TCR repertoires of Malian children appeared more clonally expanded, less diverse and less shared. Waves of new clonotype selection in Vdelta2-negative, largely Vdelta1+, gammadelta TCR repertoires appeared to be driven by repeated controlled infections. Generalizability was limited because the Malian cohort came from a small rural village made up predominantly of one ethnic group.

The library was prepared using multiplex PCR. The sequencing machine was an Illumina MiSeq. Both TCR gamma (TRG) and TCR delta (TRD) chains were sequenced from each sorted gammadelta T cell sample. Concerning the study's data processing: The repertoire analyses drew on clonotype tree plots, the accumulated frequency of the top 20 clonotypes, and diversity index (DI) and D75 metrics. TCRdb reprocessed the public reads with the caller CATT; rows with the same DNA were merged afterwards. The V and J calls were not made by the authors but by TCRdb's processing. The sample table shows 45,000 to 50,000 delta-chain clones, and 1.6% are seen once. The ten top clones hold 6.5% to 9.5% of the sample.

The receptor chain draws on TRDV1 and TRDJ1; the D gene is perhaps TRDD3, from 6 matching bases. TCRdb records no J gene; here it was assigned by comparing the DNA to germline. Specimen: gamma-delta T cells from blood. The receptor comes from a pool of human donors (malaria-infected and uninfected, not separated). Here is the DNA: TGTGCTCTTGGGGGACTTACTGGGAACCCTGGGGATAAACTCATCTTT. This codes for CALGGLTGNPGDKLIF.